Following are 17 T cell receptor beta chains from one sample sequenced in a study of T cell repertoires in cytomegalovirus infection. TCRdb passed the reads through MiXCR, listing each CDR3 protein once. This sample has just under 550,000 distinct CDR3 sequences; approximately 25% occur once, and the top ten carry under 15%. Sequencing was done on a sample of PBMCs. These receptors originate from a human donor in good health (CMV status not recorded). Some clones in this sample may be carry-over from other donors' samples.

The rearrangement joins TRBV2 to TRBJ1-1, with 10 bases identical to TRBD1. CDR1 is SNHLY, CDR2 FYNNEI, per germline. The CDR3 totals 13 residues. Losses at the gene ends were 7 bases for V and 6 bases for J; bases not matched to a gene: 5. The CDR3 reads CASTTGQGAEAFF. In DNA form, the CDR3 reads TGTGCCAGCACCACCGGACAGGGGGCTGAAGCTTTCTTT.

There are a few counts of this clonotype. The chain links TRBV6-5 to TRBJ2-3, with D perhaps matching TRBD2 (5 bases). The CDR3 loop spans 11 amino acids. Trimming took off 8 bases at V and 6 bases at J, with 9 bases between the two ends. Looked up from germline, CDR1 is MNHEY and CDR2 is SVGAGI. DNA for the CDR3: TGTGCCAGCGGAGAGCGGGATACGCAGTATTTT. Translating gives CASGERDTQYF.

This clonotype was counted many times. This chain connects TRBV7-2 to TRBJ1-2; possible D gene TRBD1, 5 bases. Deletions cut 5 bases from V and 8 bases from J, with 15 bases between. Germline-derived CDR1 and CDR2 are SGHTA and FQGNSA. CDR3 length equals 13 residues. The CDR3 here is CASSVNREGGYTF. CDR3 DNA sequence: TGTGCCAGCAGCGTCAATCGGGAGGGGGGCTACACCTTC. Complete variable domain (other parts from reference TRBV7-2 and TRBJ1-2): GAGVSQSPSNKVTEKGKDVELRCDPISGHTALYWYRQSLGQGLEFLIYFQGNSAPDKSGLPSDRFSAERTGGSVSTLTIQRTQQEDSAVYLCASSVNREGGYTFGSGTRLTVV.

The chain links TRBV7-8 to TRBJ2-1; D possibly corresponds to TRBD1 (6 bases). V lost 5 bases and J lost 0, with 11 bases in between. Germline V gene sequence: CDR1 SGHVS, CDR2 FQNEAQ. This CDR3 comprises 15 residues. The CDR3 region is CASSTTGSSYNEQFF. CDR3 bases: TGTGCCAGCAGCACTACAGGGAGCTCCTACAATGAGCAGTTCTTC. The variable domain in full, with the rest retrieved from reference TRBV7-8 and TRBJ2-1, is GAGVSQSPRYKVAKRGQDVALRCDPISGHVSLFWYQQALGQGPEFLTYFQNEAQLDKSGLPSDRFFAERPEGSVSTLKIQRTQQEDSAVYLCASSTTGSSYNEQFFGPGTRLTVL.

This clonotype was picked up many times. The V call is TRBV2, the J call TRBJ2-1; 8 nucleotides match TRBD2. Germline lookup yields CDR1 SNHLY and CDR2 FYNNEI. V lost 2 bases, J lost 3 bases, and 6 bases stayed unmatched. The CDR3 runs 16 residues. The CDR3 reads CASSEYTSGYYNEQFF. CDR3 nucleotides: TGTGCCAGCAGTGAATACACTAGCGGATACTACAATGAGCAGTTCTTC.

The chain recombines TRBV29-1 with TRBJ2-2, with D possibly matching TRBD1 (6 bases). V gave up 6 bases and J gave up 1 base, with 12 bases separating them. This CDR3 spans 14 amino acids. CDR1 is SQVTM and CDR2 is ANQGSEA in the germline V gene. The CDR3 DNA is TGCAGCGTCGTGACAGGAGTGAACACCGGGGAGCTGTTTTTT. Translated, it gives CSVVTGVNTGELFF.

The rearrangement uses TRBV7-2 and TRBJ2-5; possible D gene TRBD2, 7 bases. The germline V gene has CDR1 SGHTA and CDR2 FQGNSA. CDR3 length: 15 residues. Trimming left V 5 bases short and J 7 bases short, with 20 bases between. The CDR3: CASSPLGAGEGTQYF. In DNA, the CDR3 is TGTGCCAGCAGCCCCCTGGGGGCGGGAGAGGGGACCCAGTACTTC.

The table lists this clonotype with a few counts. The rearrangement joins TRBV6-5 to TRBJ2-5, with 11 bases that match TRBD2. Germline trimming cut 8 bases from V and 3 bases from J; bases unmatched to any gene: 5. The CDR3 contains 14 residues. Germline CDR1 MNHEY, CDR2 SVGAGI. This CDR3 is CASGPGLAEETQYF. The CDR3 DNA reads as TGTGCCAGCGGGCCGGGACTAGCGGAAGAGACCCAGTACTTC.

The rearrangement uses TRBV7-3 and TRBJ2-1; D is undetermined. V lost 5 bases and J 9 bases, leaving 14 bases between the germline ends. The CDR3 runs to 13 residues. CDR1 is SGHTA and CDR2 is FQGTGA in the germline V gene. CDR3 amino acids: CASSPRPGSEQFF. CDR3 sequence (DNA): TGTGCCAGCAGCCCCCGGCCCGGCAGTGAGCAGTTCTTC.

The CDR3 DNA reads TGTGCCAGCAGTTATCCGGACTCTAGCACAGATACGCAGTATTTT. Amino acid sequence: CASSYPDSSTDTQYF. J is TRBJ2-3 and V is TRBV27, with D possibly being TRBD2 (5 bases). The CDR3 is 15 residues long. Trimming took 4 bases from V and 0 from J, leaving 11 bases between them. In germline, CDR1 is MNHEY, CDR2 SMNVEV (reference sequence).

V and J are TRBV7-2 and TRBJ1-5, with a tentative D call TRBD1 (5 bases). Germline CDR1 reads SGHTA; CDR2 reads FQGNSA. CDR3 length: 15 amino acids. The V end was cut by 2 bases, the J end by 6 bases, with 14 bases between. CDR3: CASSLRIGAAQPQHF. The CDR3 nucleotides read TGTGCCAGCAGCTTAAGAATCGGGGCGGCTCAGCCCCAGCATTTT.

This clonotype was seen only a few times. The rearrangement uses TRBV2 and TRBJ1-1; TRBD1 matches at 10 bases. Looked up from germline, CDR1 is SNHLY and CDR2 is FYNNEI. V dropped 4 bases and J dropped 12; count of bases not matched to a gene: 14. The CDR3 sequence is 15 residues long. CDR3 sequence (DNA): TGTGCCAGCAGTGTTCGGACAGGGGGGGCCCTCGCGACTTTCTTT. It yields the protein CASSVRTGGALATFF.

The rearrangement uses TRBV19 and TRBJ2-7; TRBD2 is a possible D gene (6 bases). V lost 3 bases, J lost 0 bases, and 12 bases lay in between. Per germline, CDR1 LNHDA and CDR2 SQIVND (reference sequence). The CDR3 is 15 amino acids. The CDR3 loop is CASSMSSGSSYEQYF. The CDR3 DNA follows: TGTGCCAGTAGTATGTCAAGCGGGTCCTCCTACGAGCAGTACTTC.

This clonotype was detected many times. The V and J genes are TRBV12-3 or TRBV12-4 and TRBJ1-6; 9 nucleotides match TRBD1. This CDR3 is 14 amino acids long. Unmatched junction bases numbered 9, after V lost 5 bases and J lost 13 bases. The DNA for the CDR3 is TGTGCCAGCAGTCTTACGGGACAGGGATCTCCCCTCCACTTT. It is translated as CASSLTGQGSPLHF.

This chain connects TRBV6-6 to TRBJ2-3, with D hard to call. CDR1 is MNHNY and CDR2 is SVGAGI in the germline V gene (reference sequence). The CDR3 is 14 amino acids. Trimming cost V 0 bases and J 0 bases, with 4 bases left between them. The CDR3 nucleotides read TGTGCCAGCAGTTACTCGGTTAGCACAGATACGCAGTATTTT. Protein: CASSYSVSTDTQYF.

This clonotype was recorded a few times. The chain is built from TRBV27 and TRBJ2-5; D ambiguous. Germline CDR1 reads MNHEY; CDR2 reads SMNVEV (reference sequence). This CDR3 is built from 14 residues. V shed 4 bases and J shed 0 bases, with 9 bases lying between them. CDR3 in DNA: TGTGCCAGCAGTTCCGACCTGTACCAAGAGACCCAGTACTTC. Amino acids: CASSSDLYQETQYF.

This clonotype was recorded many times. The chain links TRBV4-1 to TRBJ2-3; D might be TRBD2 (6 bases). Germline CDR1 reads MGHRA; CDR2 reads YSYEKL. The CDR3 spans 16 residues. V lost 1 base and J lost 2, with 13 bases in between. The CDR3 coding sequence is TGCGCCAGCAGCCAAGCTAATGGGAGGACCACAGATACGCAGTATTTT. It is translated as CASSQANGRTTDTQYF.